This T cell receptor beta chain is drawn from a study of T cell clonotyping in hematopoietic cell transplantation. Assay: immunoSEQ multiplex PCR; the TCRdb copy retains only in-frame clones and omits some. The table includes over 3,500 clones, roughly 94% detected once. V shed 1 base and J 0 bases; nucleotides not matched to a gene: 1. Germline assignment: CDR1 SGHTA and CDR2 FQGNSA. This CDR3 has 17 residues. Of note for this clone: Its specificity is unknown.

Study observations and caveats: Few recipient clonotypes overlapped donors; over 95% were de novo at given depth.

The origin of this receptor is a male patient aged 70 to 79 who had an allogeneic stem cell transplant from an unrelated donor, so T cells may come from the graft donor. Some clones in this sample may be carry-over from other donors' samples. Sequenced material: peripheral blood mononuclear cells, taken 30 days after allogeneic stem cell transplant. The chain carries TRBV7-2 and TRBJ2-5, with TRBD2 matching over 14 bases. The CDR3 DNA sequence: TGTGCCAGCAGCTTAGGACTAGCGGGGGGGTACCAAGAGACCCAGTACTTC. Its protein is CASSLGLAGGYQETQYF.